This T cell receptor beta chain was profiled in a study of blood T cell repertoires in COVID-19. For the study at large: Samples representing acute and convalescent COVID-19 were sourced from the United States, Italy and Spain. The analysed material was cDNA or gDNA that came from T cells, B-cell-depleted T cells, or PBMCs.

Authors' processing steps: Amplification with reference gene primers provided the estimates of nucleated cell counts. Clones were read by immunoSEQ multiplex PCR, and TCRdb kept only the in-frame ones, dropping some. V, J and clone size derive from that table, while D and trimming were established from the DNA sequence. The sample lists approximately 230,000 clones; nearly 90% were seen once. V was pared by 2 bases and J by 5 bases, with 15 bases between. The CDR3 totals 15 residues. Germline CDR1 is MNHNY and CDR2 is SVGAGI (reference sequence). This chain joins TRBV6-6 and TRBJ1-1; a weak D match, TRBD1 (5 bases). The sample consisted of peripheral blood. This clonotype was obtained from a man younger than 35 with active or convalescent COVID-19. This chain's CDR3 is CASSYKAQGGTEAFF. DNA for the CDR3: TGTGCCAGCAGTTACAAAGCTCAGGGAGGGACTGAAGCTTTCTTT.